This record covers a single T cell receptor (beta chain). Antigen: not known. The V gene's germline CDR1 is LGHNT and CDR2 FRNRAP. The CDR3 contains 17 residues. The V and J ends lost 0 bases and 9 bases respectively, with 21 bases between them. The data are from a study of cytomegalovirus exposure and HLA in healthy donors. About the research overall: The same platform as the approximately 670 first-cohort repertoires was used for the 90 to 150 validation repertoires, a later analysis reported.

Study observations and caveats: It was 150 to 200 TCR beta chains that were listed as cytomegalovirus-associated. Specific recognition of CMV antigens was confirmed in vitro for a few chains (all CMV-associated).

The repertoire was sequenced with immunoSEQ multiplex PCR; TCRdb's copy has only in-frame clones and lacks some. The sample lists fewer than 250,000 clones; around 86% were seen once. The V call is TRBV12-5, the J call TRBJ2-1; TRBD2 might be the D (5 bases). This TCR came from a woman younger than 30 in good health and CMV-seropositive. Sequencing was done on a sample of PBMCs. For the CDR3, the DNA is TGTGCTAGTGGTTTGGTAGGGTTCGTTTTACCGGCGGGTGAGCAGTTCTTC. Translation: CASGLVGFVLPAGEQFF.